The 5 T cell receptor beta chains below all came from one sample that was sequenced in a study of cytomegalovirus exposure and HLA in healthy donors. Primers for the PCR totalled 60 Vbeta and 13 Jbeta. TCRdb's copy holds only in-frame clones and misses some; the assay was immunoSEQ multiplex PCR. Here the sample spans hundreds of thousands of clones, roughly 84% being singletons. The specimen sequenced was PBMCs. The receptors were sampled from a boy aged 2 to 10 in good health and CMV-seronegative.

CDR3 residues: CASSTRTQLPSTDTQYF. The CDR3 region has the DNA TGTGCCAGTAGTACAAGGACACAATTACCTAGCACAGATACGCAGTATTTT. The gene calls are TRBV19 and TRBJ2-3, with D tentatively TRBD1 (5 bases). The CDR3 sequence is 17 residues long. CDR1 is LNHDA and CDR2 is SQIVND in the germline V gene (reference sequence). With 4 bases removed from V and 0 bases from J, the gap between germline ends came to 17 bases.

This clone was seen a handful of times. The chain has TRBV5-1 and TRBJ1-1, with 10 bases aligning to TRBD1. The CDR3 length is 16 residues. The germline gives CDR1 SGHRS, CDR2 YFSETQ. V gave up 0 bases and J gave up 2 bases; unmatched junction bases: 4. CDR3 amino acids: CASSLGTGGGNTEAFF. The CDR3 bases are TGCGCCAGCAGCTTGGGGACAGGGGGTGGTAACACTGAAGCTTTCTTT.

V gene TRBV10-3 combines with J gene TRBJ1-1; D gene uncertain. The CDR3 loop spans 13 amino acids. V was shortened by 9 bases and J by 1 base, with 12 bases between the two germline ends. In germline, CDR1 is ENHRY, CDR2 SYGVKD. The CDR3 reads CAITGSPNTEAFF. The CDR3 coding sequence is TGTGCCATAACCGGGTCTCCGAACACTGAAGCTTTCTTT.

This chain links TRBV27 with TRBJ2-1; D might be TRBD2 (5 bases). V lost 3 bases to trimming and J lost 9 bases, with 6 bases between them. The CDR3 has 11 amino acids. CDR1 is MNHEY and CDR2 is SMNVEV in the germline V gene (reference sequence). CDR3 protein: CASSFGGEQFF. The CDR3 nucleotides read TGTGCCAGCAGTTTTGGAGGTGAGCAGTTCTTC.

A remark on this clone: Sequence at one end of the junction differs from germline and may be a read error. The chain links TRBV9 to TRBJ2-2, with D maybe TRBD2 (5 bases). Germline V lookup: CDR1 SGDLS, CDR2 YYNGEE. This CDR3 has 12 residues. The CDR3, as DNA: TGTGCCAGCAGCGTAGGATCCGGGGAGCCGTTTTTT. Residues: CASSVGSGEPFF.